The 9 T cell receptor beta chains below come from one sample, sequenced in a study of Tregs in tolerant kidney transplant recipients. TCRdb's copy holds only in-frame clones and misses some; the assay was immunoSEQ multiplex PCR. The sample holds about 83,000 clones, 95% to 98% seen once. The sample was CD4+ T cells from blood, taken before the transplant. The receptors derive from a human donor who received a combined kidney and bone marrow transplant.

This chain links TRBV19 with TRBJ1-2; D ambiguous. The ends were cut back, 6 bases at V and 3 bases at J, with 23 bases in the middle. The CDR3 length is 17 residues. CDR1 LNHDA and CDR2 SQIVND come from the germline V gene (reference sequence). CDR3 sequence: CASRTEAARISHYGYTF. DNA for the CDR3: TGTGCCAGTAGAACCGAGGCCGCTAGAATAAGTCACTATGGCTACACCTTC.

The CDR3 is CASSLEGTGMNTEAFF. CDR3 nucleotide sequence: TGTGCCAGCAGCTTAGAAGGAACAGGCATGAACACTGAAGCTTTCTTT. The chain has TRBV7-9 and TRBJ1-1; D may be TRBD1 (5 bases). The length of the CDR3 is 16 residues. The V end lost 1 base, the J end lost 0 bases, and 12 bases lay between the germline ends. Germline CDR1 and CDR2: SEHNR and FQNEAQ (reference sequence).

The chain combines TRBV5-4 with TRBJ2-3; D possibly corresponds to TRBD2 (5 bases). Trimming stripped 2 bases from V and 6 bases from J, with 10 bases between. This CDR3 has 13 residues. Germline CDR1 is SGHNT and CDR2 is YYREEE (reference sequence). The CDR3 nucleotides are TGTGCCAGCAGCTTCTCGAGGGCCGATACGCAGTATTTT. This codes for CASSFSRADTQYF.

The chain recombines TRBV5-5 with TRBJ1-5; TRBD1 matches 11 bases. The J segment lost 3 bases and the V segment lost 4 bases, leaving 6 bases of the junction unmatched. This CDR3 region has 16 residues. CDR1 and CDR2 (germline): SGHKS, YYEKEE (reference sequence). CDR3 in amino acids: CASSQGQGDLNQPQHF. In DNA, the CDR3 is TGTGCCAGCAGCCAGGGACAGGGGGACCTCAATCAGCCCCAGCATTTT.

The rearrangement joins TRBV10-3 to TRBJ1-1; a possible D gene is TRBD1 (5 bases). Germline CDR1 and CDR2: ENHRY and SYGVKD. V was cut by 8 bases and J by 4 bases, with 14 bases left in between. This CDR3 contains 13 residues. The CDR3 sequence: CAIAVRGSTEAFF. CDR3 sequence (DNA): TGTGCCATCGCAGTACGGGGGAGCACTGAAGCTTTCTTT.

This chain joins TRBV2 and TRBJ1-2, with TRBD1 identical over 7 bases. The V and J ends lost 6 bases and 4 bases, in that order; junction bases with no gene match: 5. CDR1 is SNHLY, CDR2 FYNNEI, per germline. The CDR3 extends over 13 amino acids. CDR3 in amino acids: CASRTGQAYGYTF. In DNA, the CDR3 is TGTGCCAGCAGAACAGGACAGGCCTATGGCTACACCTTC. Full variable domain (missing parts from reference TRBV2 and TRBJ1-2): EPEVTQTPSHQVTQMGQEVILRCVPISNHLYFYWYRQILGQKVEFLVSFYNNEISEKSEIFDDQFSVERPDGSNFTLKIRSTKLEDSAMYFCASRTGQAYGYTFGSGTRLTVV.

The gene calls are TRBV27 and TRBJ2-7, with D unclear. The length of the CDR3 is 10 residues. The V gene's germline CDR1 is MNHEY and CDR2 SMNVEV (reference sequence). Trimming left V 9 bases short and J 3 bases short, with 6 bases between. CDR3 nucleotide sequence: TGTGCCAGGCACAGCTACGAGCAGTACTTC. It translates to CARHSYEQYF.

The chain recombines TRBV9 with TRBJ1-3, with 7 bases fitting TRBD1. Trimming at V came to 4 bases and at J to 7 bases, leaving 8 bases not matched to a gene. Germline CDR1 and CDR2: SGDLS and YYNGEE. The CDR3 spans 14 residues. CDR3 protein: CASSYRAGGNTIYF. For the CDR3, the DNA is TGTGCCAGCAGCTATAGGGCAGGGGGGAACACCATATATTTT.

The chain couples TRBV6-4 to TRBJ1-1, with D unresolved. Germline V gives CDR1 MRHNA, CDR2 SNTAGT. V lost 1 base, J lost 4 bases, and 7 bases lay in between. This CDR3 region has 13 residues. The CDR3 protein is CASSDLPSTEAFF. In DNA, the CDR3 is TGTGCCAGCAGTGACTTACCGAGCACTGAAGCTTTCTTT.